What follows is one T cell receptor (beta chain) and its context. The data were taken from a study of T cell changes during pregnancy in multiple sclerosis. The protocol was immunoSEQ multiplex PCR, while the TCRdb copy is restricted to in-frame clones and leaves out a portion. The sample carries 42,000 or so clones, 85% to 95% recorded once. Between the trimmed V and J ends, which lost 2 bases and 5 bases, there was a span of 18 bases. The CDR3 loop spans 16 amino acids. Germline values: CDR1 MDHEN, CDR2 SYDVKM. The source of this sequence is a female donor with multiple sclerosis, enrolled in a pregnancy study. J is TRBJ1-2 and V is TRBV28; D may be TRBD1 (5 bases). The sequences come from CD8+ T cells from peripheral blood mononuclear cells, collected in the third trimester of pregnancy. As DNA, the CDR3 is TGTGCCAGCAGTTTACAGGCAGGGCGGGAATTTTATGGCTACACCTTC. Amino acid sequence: CASSLQAGREFYGYTF.